The 20 T cell receptor beta chains in this list originate from one sample, sequenced in a study of identifying expanded T cells in peripheral blood. Generated by immunoSEQ multiplex PCR, the TCRdb table keeps only in-frame clones and is missing some. The sample has tens of thousands of clones, about four fifths seen once; the top ten hold 15% to 20%. Sequenced input: blood. All receptors come from a person aged 18 to 70 in good health.

This clone showed up just once. The J gene is TRBJ1-5, the V gene TRBV21-1. TRBV21-1 is classified as a pseudogene. CDR3 length: 16 amino acids. The CDR3 spells CASSPKATGSNQPQHF. CDR3 coding DNA: TGTGCCAGCAGCCCAAAAGCGACCGGGTCCAATCAGCCCCAGCATTTT.

This sequence joins TRBV19 and TRBJ2-1; tentative D call: TRBD2 (6 bases). V lost 3 bases and J 5 bases, leaving 14 bases between the germline ends. The CDR3 covers 15 residues. The germline CDR1 and CDR2 sequences are LNHDA and SQIVND (reference sequence). The CDR3: CASSMLREIDNEQFF. In DNA form, the CDR3 reads TGTGCCAGTAGTATGTTACGGGAGATCGACAATGAGCAGTTCTTC. Full variable domain (outside the CDR3, taken from reference TRBV19 and TRBJ2-1): DGGITQSPKYLFRKEGQNVTLSCEQNLNHDAMYWYRQDPGQGLRLIYYSQIVNDFQKGDIAEGYSVSREKKESFPLTVTSAQKNPTAFYLCASSMLREIDNEQFFGPGTRLTVL.

The V gene is TRBV28, the J gene TRBJ2-2, with a tentative D call TRBD1 (6 bases). Trimming removed 5 bases at V and 1 base at J, with 11 bases between. This CDR3 contains 15 residues. From germline, CDR1 is MDHEN and CDR2 SYDVKM. This CDR3 is CASSRPQGNTGELFF. The CDR3 region has the DNA TGTGCCAGCAGTCGCCCACAGGGGAACACCGGGGAGCTGTTTTTT. Looking up the rest from reference TRBV28 and TRBJ2-2 gives the full variable domain: DVKVTQSSRYLVKRTGEKVFLECVQDMDHENMFWYRQDPGLGLRLIYFSYDVKMKEKGDIPEGYSVSREKKERFSLILESASTNQTSMYLCASSRPQGNTGELFFGEGSRLTVL.

The chain couples TRBV5-1 to TRBJ1-5; no clear D. V lost 2 bases, J lost 7 bases, and 16 bases lay in between. The germline gives CDR1 SGHRS, CDR2 YFSETQ. The CDR3 has 15 residues. CDR3 nucleotides: TGCGCCAGCAGCTTAATTGGAGGGAAAGAGCAGCCCCAGCATTTT. Protein: CASSLIGGKEQPQHF.

The rearrangement uses TRBV18 and TRBJ2-7; TRBD2 aligns across 11 bases. Looked up from germline, CDR1 is KGHSH and CDR2 is LQKENI. Trimming cost V 6 bases and J 1 base; bases outside gene matches: 5. The length of the CDR3 is 15 residues. This CDR3 is CASSLTSGTSYEQYF. DNA of the CDR3: TGTGCCAGCTCGCTGACTAGCGGGACGTCCTACGAGCAGTACTTC.

DNA of the CDR3: TGCGCCAGCAGCCAAGATGTCCAGGGGGACCACACAGATACGCAGTATTTT. It yields the protein CASSQDVQGDHTDTQYF. The rearrangement uses TRBV4-3 and TRBJ2-3; 7 nucleotides line up with TRBD1. Germline loops: CDR1 LGHNA, CDR2 YSLEER. The CDR3 has 17 residues. Germline trimming cut 0 bases from V and 2 bases from J; bases unmatched to any gene: 8.

The chain is built from TRBV5-1 and TRBJ2-2; no definite D call. Germline CDR1 reads SGHRS; CDR2 reads YFSETQ. Trimming left V 0 bases short and J 2 bases short, with 11 bases between. This CDR3 contains 16 residues. CDR3 sequence: CASSLGQTTNTGELFF. The CDR3 coding sequence is TGCGCCAGCAGCTTGGGGCAGACAACTAACACCGGGGAGCTGTTTTTT.

The chain couples TRBV6-6 to TRBJ2-3, with a tentative D call TRBD2 (5 bases). V lost 11 bases to trimming and J lost 2 bases, with 14 bases between them. The CDR3 length is 13 residues. In germline, CDR1 is MNHNY, CDR2 SVGAGI (reference sequence). The CDR3 coding sequence is TGTGCCGGGAAGGACTCGTTCACAGATACGCAGTATTTT. Its translation: CAGKDSFTDTQYF.

The CDR3 DNA reads TGTGCCAGCAGCTTGGGGCGTAGGGACTCTGGAAACACCATATATTTT. Its translation: CASSLGRRDSGNTIYF. V and J are TRBV5-6 and TRBJ1-3, with D unresolved. The CDR3 is 16 amino acids. V was trimmed by 0 bases and J by 0 bases, leaving 10 bases between them. The germline V gene has CDR1 SGHDT and CDR2 YYEEEE.

The V gene is TRBV28, the J gene TRBJ1-5; D perhaps matches TRBD1 (5 bases). V lost 8 bases and J lost 6, with 20 bases in between. The CDR3 loop spans 15 amino acids. CDR1 is MDHEN and CDR2 is SYDVKM in the germline V gene. The CDR3 DNA is TGTGCCAGCTCCCCTTACCCTCCAGGGACTCAGCCCCAGCATTTT. This gives the protein CASSPYPPGTQPQHF.

The J gene is TRBJ1-5, the V gene TRBV7-8; D is uncertain. CDR1 is SGHVS and CDR2 is FQNEAQ in the germline V gene. This CDR3 has 14 amino acids. Trimming took off 1 base at V and 2 bases at J, with 6 bases between the two ends. The CDR3 loop is CASSLGLGNQPQHF. CDR3 coding DNA: TGTGCCAGCAGCTTAGGACTGGGCAATCAGCCCCAGCATTTT.

This clone was seen a handful of times. The chain's CDR3 is CAITTGSSYNEQFF. The CDR3 DNA reads TGTGCCATCACTACAGGTAGTTCCTACAATGAGCAGTTCTTC. The chain couples TRBV6-1 to TRBJ2-1, with D possibly TRBD1 on 5 matching bases. The germline CDR1 and CDR2 sequences are MNHNS and SASEGT. V was clipped by 10 bases and J by 1 base, with 14 bases between them. The CDR3 loop spans 14 amino acids.

This sequence joins TRBV7-2 and TRBJ2-5; 12 nucleotides line up with TRBD2. The CDR3 has 16 residues. V shed 3 bases and J 5 bases; nucleotides not matched to a gene: 7. The germline CDR1 and CDR2 sequences are SGHTA and FQGNSA. The CDR3 DNA reads as TGTGCCAGCAGCTTCGAGACTAGCGGGGGCAGGGAGACCCAGTACTTC. This gives the protein CASSFETSGGRETQYF.

CDR3 nucleotides: TGTGCCAGCTGTGAAGGCACTGGAAACACCATATATTTT. Its translation is CASCEGTGNTIYF. The chain uses TRBV28 and TRBJ1-3, with no clear D. V shed 8 bases and J shed 2 bases, with 10 bases lying between them. The CDR3 covers 13 residues. Germline assignment: CDR1 MDHEN and CDR2 SYDVKM.

This rearrangement joins TRBV7-2 to TRBJ2-7; D is undetermined. The germline V and J ends were trimmed by 5 bases and 0 bases, with 11 bases remaining between them. The CDR3 covers 14 residues. Germline V gene data show CDR1 as SGHTA and CDR2 as FQGNSA. The CDR3 is CASSPNTGSYEQYF. CDR3 in DNA: TGTGCCAGCAGCCCCAACACCGGCTCCTACGAGCAGTACTTC.

Notes on this clone: A read error may account for a junction end that differs from germline. The rearrangement joins TRBV20-1 to TRBJ2-7; D perhaps matches TRBD1 (6 bases). The CDR3 length is 10 residues. Germline CDR1 is DFQATT and CDR2 is SNEGSKA (reference sequence). The CDR3 reads CSASTGQQCF. The CDR3 DNA follows: TGCAGTGCCTCGACAGGCCAGCAGTGCTTC.

V usage is TRBV20-1 and J usage is TRBJ2-7; no clear D. This CDR3 spans 10 amino acids. Germline lookup yields CDR1 DFQATT and CDR2 SNEGSKA (reference sequence). V was shortened by 5 bases and J by 5 bases, with 7 bases between the two germline ends. Written as DNA, the CDR3 is TGCAGTGCTCTTGGTAACGAGCAGTACTTC. Protein: CSALGNEQYF.

This chain links TRBV5-1 with TRBJ1-5, with unresolved D. The ends were cut back, 4 bases at V and 8 bases at J, with 16 bases in the middle. The CDR3 consists of 14 residues. The germline V gene encodes CDR1 SGHRS and CDR2 YFSETQ. The CDR3 DNA reads TGCGCCAGCAGCGTGGAAGGACTAAGGGAGCCCCAGCATTTT. Protein sequence: CASSVEGLREPQHF.

This clone was counted once. The chain has TRBV7-2 and TRBJ2-4, with unresolved D. The CDR3 is 14 residues long. The germline V and J ends were trimmed by 1 base and 8 bases, with 12 bases remaining between them. The germline V gene encodes CDR1 SGHTA and CDR2 FQGNSA. In DNA form, the CDR3 reads TGTGCCAGCAGCTTAGAGTCCACCCGCGACATTCAGTACTTC. Translating it yields CASSLESTRDIQYF.

This rearrangement joins TRBV7-2 to TRBJ1-4; D is unclear. CDR3 length: 14 residues. The V gene's germline CDR1 is SGHTA and CDR2 FQGNSA. Trimming cost V 1 base and J 7 bases, with 10 bases left between them. CDR3 loop: CASSLEGRSEKLFF. The DNA for the CDR3 is TGTGCCAGCAGCTTAGAAGGACGGTCTGAAAAACTGTTTTTT.